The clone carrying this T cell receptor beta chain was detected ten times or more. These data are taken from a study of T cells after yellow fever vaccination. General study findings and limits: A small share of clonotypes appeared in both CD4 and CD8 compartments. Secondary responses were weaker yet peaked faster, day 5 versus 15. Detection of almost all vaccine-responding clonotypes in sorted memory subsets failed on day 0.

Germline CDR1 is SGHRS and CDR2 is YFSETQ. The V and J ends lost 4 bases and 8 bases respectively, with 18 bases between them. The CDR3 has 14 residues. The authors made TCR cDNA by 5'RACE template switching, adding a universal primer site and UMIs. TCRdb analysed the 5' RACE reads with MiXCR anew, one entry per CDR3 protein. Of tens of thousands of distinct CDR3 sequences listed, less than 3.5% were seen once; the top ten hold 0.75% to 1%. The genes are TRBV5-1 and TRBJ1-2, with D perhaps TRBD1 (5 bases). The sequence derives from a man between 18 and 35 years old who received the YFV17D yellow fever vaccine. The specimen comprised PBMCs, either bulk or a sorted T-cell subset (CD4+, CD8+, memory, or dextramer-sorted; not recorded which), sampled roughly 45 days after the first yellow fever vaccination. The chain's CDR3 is CASSPGTSIKGYTF. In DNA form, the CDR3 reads TGCGCCAGCAGCCCAGGGACCTCGATCAAGGGCTACACCTTC.